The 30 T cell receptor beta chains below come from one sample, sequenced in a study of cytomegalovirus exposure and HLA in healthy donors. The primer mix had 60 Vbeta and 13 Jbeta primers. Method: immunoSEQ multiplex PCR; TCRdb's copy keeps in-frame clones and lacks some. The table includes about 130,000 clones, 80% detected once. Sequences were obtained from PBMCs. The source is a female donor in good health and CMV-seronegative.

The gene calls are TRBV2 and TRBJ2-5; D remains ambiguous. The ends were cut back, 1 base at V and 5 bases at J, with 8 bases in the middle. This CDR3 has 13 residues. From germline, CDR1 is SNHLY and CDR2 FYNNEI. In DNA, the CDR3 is TGTGCCAGCAGTGAAGTTCTTGTGGAGACCCAGTACTTC. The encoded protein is CASSEVLVETQYF.

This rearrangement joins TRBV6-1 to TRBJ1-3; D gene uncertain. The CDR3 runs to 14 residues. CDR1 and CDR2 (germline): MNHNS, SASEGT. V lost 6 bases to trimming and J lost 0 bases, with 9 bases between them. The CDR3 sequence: CASSKLFSGNTIYF. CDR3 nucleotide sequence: TGTGCCAGCAGCAAACTATTCTCTGGAAACACCATATATTTT.

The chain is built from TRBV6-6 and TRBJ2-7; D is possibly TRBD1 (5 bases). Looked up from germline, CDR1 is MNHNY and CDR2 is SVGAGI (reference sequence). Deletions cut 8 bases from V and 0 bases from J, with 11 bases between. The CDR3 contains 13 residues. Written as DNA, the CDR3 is TGTGCCAGCTTAAGGGGATTCTCCTACGAGCAGTACTTC. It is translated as CASLRGFSYEQYF.

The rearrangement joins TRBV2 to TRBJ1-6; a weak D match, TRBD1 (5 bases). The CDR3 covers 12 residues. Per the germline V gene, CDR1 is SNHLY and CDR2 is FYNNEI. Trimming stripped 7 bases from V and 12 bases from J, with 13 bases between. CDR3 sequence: CASTGYGRPLHF. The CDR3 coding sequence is TGTGCCAGCACAGGGTATGGTAGACCCCTCCACTTT.

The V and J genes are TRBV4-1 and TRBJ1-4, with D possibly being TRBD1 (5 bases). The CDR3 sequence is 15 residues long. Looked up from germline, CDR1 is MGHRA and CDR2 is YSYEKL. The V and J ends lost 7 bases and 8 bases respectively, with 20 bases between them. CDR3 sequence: CASKPLGAHGEKLFF. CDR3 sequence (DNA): TGCGCCAGCAAACCTCTAGGGGCACACGGAGAAAAACTGTTTTTT.

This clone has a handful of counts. This CDR3 reads CASSRAAQETQYF. The CDR3 bases are TGTGCCAGCAGCCGAGCCGCTCAAGAGACCCAGTACTTC. V usage is TRBV7-3 and J usage is TRBJ2-5; the D is unclear. This CDR3 has 13 residues. V lost 5 bases and J 2 bases, leaving 9 bases between the germline ends. CDR1 is SGHTA and CDR2 is FQGTGA in the germline V gene.

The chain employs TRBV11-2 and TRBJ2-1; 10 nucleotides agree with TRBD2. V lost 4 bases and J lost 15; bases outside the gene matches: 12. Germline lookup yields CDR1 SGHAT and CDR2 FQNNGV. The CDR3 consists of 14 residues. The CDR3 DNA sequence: TGTGCCAGCAGCTGGGGGGCTAGCGGGAGTATTCTGTTCTTC. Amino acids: CASSWGASGSILFF.

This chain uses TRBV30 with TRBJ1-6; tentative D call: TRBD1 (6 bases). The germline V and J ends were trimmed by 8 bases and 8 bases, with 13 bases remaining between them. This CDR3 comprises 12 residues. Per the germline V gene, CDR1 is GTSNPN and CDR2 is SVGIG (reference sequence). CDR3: CAGGRADSPLHF. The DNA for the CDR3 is TGTGCCGGGGGCAGGGCAGATTCACCCCTCCACTTT.

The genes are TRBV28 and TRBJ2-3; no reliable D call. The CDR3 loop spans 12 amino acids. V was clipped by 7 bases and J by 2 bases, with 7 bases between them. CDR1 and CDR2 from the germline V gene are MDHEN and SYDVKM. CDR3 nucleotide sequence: TGTGCCAGCAATGACATCACAGATACGCAGTATTTT. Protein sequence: CASNDITDTQYF.

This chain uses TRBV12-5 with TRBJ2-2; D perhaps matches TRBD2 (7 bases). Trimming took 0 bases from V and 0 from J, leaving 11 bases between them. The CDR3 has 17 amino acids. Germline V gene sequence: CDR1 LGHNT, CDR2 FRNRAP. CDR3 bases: TGTGCTAGTGGTTTGGTAATCGGGGGGCCGAACACCGGGGAGCTGTTTTTT. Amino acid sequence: CASGLVIGGPNTGELFF.

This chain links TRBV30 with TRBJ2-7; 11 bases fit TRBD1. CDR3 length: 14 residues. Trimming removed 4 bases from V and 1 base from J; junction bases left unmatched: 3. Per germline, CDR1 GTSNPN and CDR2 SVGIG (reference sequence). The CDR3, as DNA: TGTGCCTGGAAAGGACAGGGGGCTTCCTACGAGCAGTACTTC. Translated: CAWKGQGASYEQYF.

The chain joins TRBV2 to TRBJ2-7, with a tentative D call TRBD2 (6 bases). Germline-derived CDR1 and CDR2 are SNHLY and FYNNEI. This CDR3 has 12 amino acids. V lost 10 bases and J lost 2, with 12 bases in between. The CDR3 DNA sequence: TGTGCCATCACGGGACTCGCCTACGAGCAGTACTTC. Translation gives CAITGLAYEQYF.

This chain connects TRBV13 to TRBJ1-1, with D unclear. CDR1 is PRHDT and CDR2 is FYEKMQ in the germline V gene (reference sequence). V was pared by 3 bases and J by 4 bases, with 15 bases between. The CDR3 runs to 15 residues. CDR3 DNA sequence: TGTGCCAGCAGCTTTACTTTCTCCGGTGGCACTGAAGCTTTCTTT. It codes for CASSFTFSGGTEAFF.

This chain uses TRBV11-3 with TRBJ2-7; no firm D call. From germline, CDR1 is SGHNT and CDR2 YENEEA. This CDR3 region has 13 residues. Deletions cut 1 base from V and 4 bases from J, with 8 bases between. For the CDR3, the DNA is TGTGCCAGCAGCTTAGGGGCCGAATACGAGCAGTACTTC. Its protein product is CASSLGAEYEQYF.

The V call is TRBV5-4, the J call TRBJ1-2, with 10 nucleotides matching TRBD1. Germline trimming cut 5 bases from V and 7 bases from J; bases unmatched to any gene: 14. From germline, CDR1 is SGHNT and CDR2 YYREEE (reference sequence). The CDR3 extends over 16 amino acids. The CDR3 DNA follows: TGTGCCAGCAGATCTGCCGCCGGGACAGGGGCTAGTGGCTACACCTTC. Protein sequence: CASRSAAGTGASGYTF.

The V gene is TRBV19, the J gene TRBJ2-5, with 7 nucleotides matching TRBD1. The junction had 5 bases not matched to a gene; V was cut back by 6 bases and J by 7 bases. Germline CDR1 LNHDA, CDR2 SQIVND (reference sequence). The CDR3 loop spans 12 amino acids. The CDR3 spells CASRDRQGTQYF. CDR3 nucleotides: TGTGCCAGTAGGGATAGACAGGGGACCCAGTACTTC.

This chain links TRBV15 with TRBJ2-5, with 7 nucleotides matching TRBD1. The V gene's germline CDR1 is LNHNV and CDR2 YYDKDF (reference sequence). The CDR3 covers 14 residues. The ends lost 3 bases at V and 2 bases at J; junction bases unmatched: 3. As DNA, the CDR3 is TGTGCCACCAGCAGTGGGGGACAGCAAGAGACCCAGTACTTC. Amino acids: CATSSGGQQETQYF.

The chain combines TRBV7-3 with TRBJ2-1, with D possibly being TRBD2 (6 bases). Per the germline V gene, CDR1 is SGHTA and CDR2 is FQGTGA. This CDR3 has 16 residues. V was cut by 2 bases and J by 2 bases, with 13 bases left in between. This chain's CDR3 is CASSLRVAAPYNEQFF. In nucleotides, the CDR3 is TGTGCCAGCAGCTTACGGGTAGCGGCCCCCTACAATGAGCAGTTCTTC.

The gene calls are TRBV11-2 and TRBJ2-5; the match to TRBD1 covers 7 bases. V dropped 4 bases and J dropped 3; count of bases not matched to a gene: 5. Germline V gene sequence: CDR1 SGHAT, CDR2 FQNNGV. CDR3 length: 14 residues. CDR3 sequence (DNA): TGTGCCAGCAGCTCATCCGGGACAGAAGAGACCCAGTACTTC. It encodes CASSSSGTEETQYF.

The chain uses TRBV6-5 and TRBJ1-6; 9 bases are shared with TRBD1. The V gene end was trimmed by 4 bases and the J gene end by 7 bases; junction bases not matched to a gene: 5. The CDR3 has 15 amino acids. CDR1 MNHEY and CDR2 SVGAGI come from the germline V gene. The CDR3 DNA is TGTGCCAGCAGTTCCCGGGACAGGGACAATTCACCCCTCCACTTT. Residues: CASSSRDRDNSPLHF.

The CDR3 protein is CASSLRGVNTGELFF. CDR3 nucleotide sequence: TGTGCCAGCAGCTTGCGGGGGGTAAACACCGGGGAGCTGTTTTTT. V usage is TRBV7-2 and J usage is TRBJ2-2; 8 nucleotides align to TRBD2. The J segment lost 2 bases and the V segment lost 3 bases, leaving 2 bases of the junction unmatched. Germline V lookup: CDR1 SGHTA, CDR2 FQGNSA. The CDR3 spans 15 residues.

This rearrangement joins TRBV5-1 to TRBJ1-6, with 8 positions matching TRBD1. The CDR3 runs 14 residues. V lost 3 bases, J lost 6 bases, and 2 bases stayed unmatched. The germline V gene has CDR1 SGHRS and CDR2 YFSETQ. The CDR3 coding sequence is TGCGCCAGCAGCTCGGGACAGGTTAATTCACCCCTCCACTTT. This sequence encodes CASSSGQVNSPLHF.

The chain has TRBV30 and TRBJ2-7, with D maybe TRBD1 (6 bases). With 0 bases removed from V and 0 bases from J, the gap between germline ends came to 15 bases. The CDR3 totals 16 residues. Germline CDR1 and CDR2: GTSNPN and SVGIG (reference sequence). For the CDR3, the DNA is TGTGCCTGGAGTGTACCGAGGACAGCCCACTCCTACGAGCAGTACTTC. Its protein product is CAWSVPRTAHSYEQYF.

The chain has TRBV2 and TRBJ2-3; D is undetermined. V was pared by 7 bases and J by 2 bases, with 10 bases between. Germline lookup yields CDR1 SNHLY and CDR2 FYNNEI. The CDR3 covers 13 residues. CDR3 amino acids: CASTLNPTDTQYF. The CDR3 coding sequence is TGTGCCAGCACTCTAAACCCCACAGATACGCAGTATTTT.

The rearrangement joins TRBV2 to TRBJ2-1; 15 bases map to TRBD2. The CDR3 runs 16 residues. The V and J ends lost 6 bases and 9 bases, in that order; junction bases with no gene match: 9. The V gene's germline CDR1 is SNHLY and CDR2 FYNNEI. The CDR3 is CASRRTSGRARGEQFF. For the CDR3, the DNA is TGTGCCAGCAGAAGGACTAGCGGGAGGGCCAGGGGTGAGCAGTTCTTC.

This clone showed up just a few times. For the CDR3, the DNA is TGTGCCAGCAGCCTAAACCTCAGGGGCTCTGGAAACACCATATATTTT. It specifies CASSLNLRGSGNTIYF. The chain combines TRBV28 with TRBJ1-3; D possibly corresponds to TRBD1 (6 bases). CDR3 length equals 16 residues. Germline CDR1 and CDR2: MDHEN and SYDVKM. Deletions cut 6 bases from V and 0 bases from J, with 15 bases between.

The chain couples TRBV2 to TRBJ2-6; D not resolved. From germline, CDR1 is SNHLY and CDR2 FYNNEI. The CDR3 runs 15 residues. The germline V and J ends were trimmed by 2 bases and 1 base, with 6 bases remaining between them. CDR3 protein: CASSEFGSGANVLTF. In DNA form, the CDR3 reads TGTGCCAGCAGTGAATTCGGGTCTGGGGCCAACGTCCTGACTTTC.

CDR3 amino acids: CASSQARGINNGYTF. DNA for the CDR3: TGCGCCAGCAGCCAAGCTCGGGGTATAAATAATGGCTACACCTTC. This sequence joins TRBV4-1 and TRBJ1-2; D remains ambiguous. The CDR3 has 15 residues. CDR1 MGHRA and CDR2 YSYEKL come from the germline V gene. The germline V and J ends were trimmed by 1 base and 6 bases, with 15 bases remaining between them.

The CDR3 coding sequence is TGTGCCAGCAGAAACCTACAGGGGAGGACTGAAGCTTTCTTT. Its protein product is CASRNLQGRTEAFF. V gene TRBV2 combines with J gene TRBJ1-1; 7 nucleotides agree with TRBD1. The CDR3 is made up of 14 amino acids. CDR1 and CDR2 from the germline V gene are SNHLY and FYNNEI. V lost 6 bases and J lost 5; bases outside the gene matches: 9.

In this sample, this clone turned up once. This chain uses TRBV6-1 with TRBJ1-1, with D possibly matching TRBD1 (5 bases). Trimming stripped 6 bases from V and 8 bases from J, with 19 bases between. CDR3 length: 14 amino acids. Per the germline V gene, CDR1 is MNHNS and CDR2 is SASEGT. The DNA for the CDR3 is TGTGCCAGCAGCGAATGGAGACAGATAAGGGAAGCTTTCTTT. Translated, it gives CASSEWRQIREAFF.